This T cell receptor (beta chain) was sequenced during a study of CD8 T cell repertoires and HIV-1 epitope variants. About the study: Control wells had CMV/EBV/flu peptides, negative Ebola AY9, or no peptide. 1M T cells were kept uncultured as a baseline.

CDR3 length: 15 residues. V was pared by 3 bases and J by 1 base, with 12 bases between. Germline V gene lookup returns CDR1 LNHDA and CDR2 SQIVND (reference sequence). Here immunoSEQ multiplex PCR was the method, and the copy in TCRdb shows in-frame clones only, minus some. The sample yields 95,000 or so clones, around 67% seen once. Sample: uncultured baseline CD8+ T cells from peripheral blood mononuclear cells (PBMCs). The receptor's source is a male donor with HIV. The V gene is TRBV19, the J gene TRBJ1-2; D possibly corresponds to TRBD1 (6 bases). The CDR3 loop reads CASSMEDSLNYGYTF. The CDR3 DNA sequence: TGTGCCAGTAGTATGGAGGACAGCCTTAACTATGGCTACACCTTC.